This T cell receptor beta chain was sequenced during a study of T-cell memory formation after mild COVID-19. On the study more broadly: TCR clusters were mostly confined to one donor each.

MiXCR, run by TCRdb on the 5' RACE reads, gives a single entry per CDR3 protein. Here the sample spans about 290,000 distinct CDR3 sequences, approximately 16% being singletons. Germline CDR1 LNHNV, CDR2 YYDKDF (reference sequence). This CDR3 region has 14 residues. Trimming pared 4 bases from V and 6 bases from J, leaving 13 bases between. J is TRBJ1-5 and V is TRBV15; D is uncertain. The receptor comes from a man in his late teens or twenties who had mild COVID-19 (a few samples of this study predate the infection). Cell type and time point are not known. The specimen was PBMCs or a T cell subset sorted from them (not recorded which). The CDR3: CATSKTDPSQPQHF. In DNA form, the CDR3 reads TGTGCCACCAGCAAGACCGACCCCAGTCAGCCCCAGCATTTT.